A single sample gave rise to the 18 T cell receptor beta chains below, sequenced in a study of beta chain features in type 1 diabetes. Expressed TCRB transcripts got sequenced, as all isolated RNA was reverse transcribed. This table comes from immunoSEQ multiplex PCR, and its TCRdb copy is limited to in-frame clones, with some not included. The sample lists about 620,000 clones; less than 20% were seen once. Sequencing used naive CD4+ T cells from blood. These receptors were collected from a man aged 18-30 years in good health.

This clone was seen a handful of times. J is TRBJ2-1 and V is TRBV30; tentative D call: TRBD2 (6 bases). Germline V gene lookup returns CDR1 GTSNPN and CDR2 SVGIG (reference sequence). The V and J ends lost 8 bases and 6 bases respectively, with 23 bases between them. This CDR3 region has 15 residues. In DNA form, the CDR3 reads TGTGCCCGAGAACGGGAAGGAGGGTGGGGCAATGAGCAGTTCTTC. Protein sequence: CAREREGGWGNEQFF.

This chain connects TRBV9 to TRBJ2-3; 14 nucleotides agree with TRBD2. Germline V CDR1 and CDR2: SGDLS, YYNGEE. Losses at the gene ends were 0 bases for V and 1 base for J; bases not matched to a gene: 13. The CDR3 spans 21 residues. CDR3 sequence: CASSVVSGAGLAGVGTDTQYF. Here the CDR3 DNA reads TGTGCCAGCAGCGTAGTAAGCGGAGCGGGACTAGCGGGAGTGGGCACAGATACGCAGTATTTT.

This clone has a handful of counts. V is TRBV5-1 and J is TRBJ2-1; D may be TRBD2 (6 bases). The CDR3 spans 14 residues. Germline CDR1 SGHRS, CDR2 YFSETQ. Between the trimmed V and J ends, which lost 1 base and 6 bases, there was a span of 11 bases. The CDR3 reads CASSLTGLPNEQFF. The CDR3 DNA reads as TGCGCCAGCAGCTTGACGGGACTGCCCAATGAGCAGTTCTTC.

This clone was observed a few times. V is TRBV19 and J is TRBJ2-7; TRBD2 is a possible D gene (6 bases). Germline-derived CDR1 and CDR2 are LNHDA and SQIVND (reference sequence). The CDR3 has 15 amino acids. V lost 5 bases to trimming and J lost 3 bases, with 17 bases between them. The CDR3 bases are TGTGCCAGTAGTGTAGCTGGGACTGGGGTCTACGAGCAGTACTTC. This sequence encodes CASSVAGTGVYEQYF. The full variable domain, with the rest looked up from reference TRBV19 and TRBJ2-7, is DGGITQSPKYLFRKEGQNVTLSCEQNLNHDAMYWYRQDPGQGLRLIYYSQIVNDFQKGDIAEGYSVSREKKESFPLTVTSAQKNPTAFYLCASSVAGTGVYEQYFGPGTRLTVT.

This clone was observed a handful of times. The chain couples TRBV7-2 to TRBJ2-7; 11 bases line up with TRBD2. Germline V gene lookup returns CDR1 SGHTA and CDR2 FQGNSA. Trimming at V came to 5 bases and at J to 1 base, leaving 13 bases not matched to a gene. The CDR3 is 18 amino acids. The CDR3 DNA follows: TGTGCCAGCAGCCCAACTAGCGGGAGCTCCGTCGGGTCCTACGAGCAGTACTTC. Protein product: CASSPTSGSSVGSYEQYF.

This clone was detected a few times. This chain connects TRBV6-5 to TRBJ2-7; no clear D gene. Germline V gene data show CDR1 as MNHEY and CDR2 as SVGAGI. This CDR3 has 13 amino acids. V lost 7 bases and J lost 4, with 14 bases in between. The CDR3 region has the DNA TGTGCCAGCACCAAAAGGTCACCGTACGAGCAGTACTTC. Encoded protein: CASTKRSPYEQYF.

The chain combines TRBV7-2 with TRBJ1-6; 7 positions match TRBD1. The CDR3 loop spans 16 amino acids. Germline CDR1 reads SGHTA; CDR2 reads FQGNSA. Unmatched junction bases numbered 10, after V lost 4 bases and J lost 7 bases. CDR3 loop: CASSSPTGTANSPLHF. The CDR3 DNA follows: TGTGCCAGCAGCTCTCCCACCGGGACAGCAAATTCACCCCTCCACTTT. The entire variable domain, with the rest obtained from reference TRBV7-2 and TRBJ1-6, is as follows: GAGVSQSPSNKVTEKGKDVELRCDPISGHTALYWYRQSLGQGLEFLIYFQGNSAPDKSGLPSDRFSAERTGGSVSTLTIQRTQQEDSAVYLCASSSPTGTANSPLHFGNGTRLTVT.

The chain combines TRBV7-2 with TRBJ1-4, with TRBD1 identical over 8 bases. J was trimmed by 6 bases and V by 4 bases; bases with no gene match: 7. Germline CDR1 SGHTA, CDR2 FQGNSA. This CDR3 has 15 amino acids. DNA of the CDR3: TGTGCCAGCAGCTCCACAGGGGGTCTTTATGAAAAACTGTTTTTT. This encodes CASSSTGGLYEKLFF.

V is TRBV7-2 and J is TRBJ2-7; TRBD2 matches 8 bases. CDR3 size: 13 residues. Germline loops: CDR1 SGHTA, CDR2 FQGNSA. V was clipped by 5 bases and J by 6 bases; unmatched bases: 6. The DNA for the CDR3 is TGTGCCAGCAGCGGGCAAGGGACTAGCGAGCAGTACTTC. Translated: CASSGQGTSEQYF. The variable domain in full, with the rest retrieved from reference TRBV7-2 and TRBJ2-7, is GAGVSQSPSNKVTEKGKDVELRCDPISGHTALYWYRQSLGQGLEFLIYFQGNSAPDKSGLPSDRFSAERTGGSVSTLTIQRTQQEDSAVYLCASSGQGTSEQYFGPGTRLTVT.

This clone was detected a few times. The rearrangement uses TRBV14 and TRBJ2-7, with 7 nucleotides matching TRBD1. Germline CDR1 and CDR2: SGHDN and FVKESK. J gave up 3 bases and V 0 bases, and 11 bases lay outside the gene matches. This CDR3 is built from 17 residues. Here the CDR3 DNA reads TGTGCCAGCAGCCAAGATAGGGGGCGATCTGGGAGCTACGAGCAGTACTTC. This sequence encodes CASSQDRGRSGSYEQYF.

This clone appeared a few times. This chain links TRBV15 with TRBJ1-2; D is unclear. The V gene's germline CDR1 is LNHNV and CDR2 YYDKDF (reference sequence). The CDR3 contains 14 residues. V was trimmed by 10 bases and J by 0 bases, leaving 15 bases between them. CDR3 nucleotide sequence: TGTGCCAGCACGACTACAGAAGCTAACTATGGCTACACCTTC. Translating it yields CASTTTEANYGYTF.

The V and J genes are TRBV6-5 and TRBJ1-3; possible D gene TRBD1, 6 bases. V was trimmed by 6 bases and J by 8 bases, leaving 14 bases between them. Germline V lookup: CDR1 MNHEY, CDR2 SVGAGI. CDR3 length: 13 amino acids. DNA of the CDR3: TGTGCCAGCAGGGAGGGGGGCCTCGACACCATATATTTT. Translated, it gives CASREGGLDTIYF.

This clone has only a few counts. This chain connects TRBV9 to TRBJ2-3; TRBD2 agrees at 9 bases. Germline V gene data show CDR1 as SGDLS and CDR2 as YYNGEE. V shed 0 bases, J shed 7 bases, and the junction held 12 bases outside the gene matches. The CDR3 sequence is 17 residues long. The CDR3 sequence is CASSVDFKRGDYYTQYF. The DNA of the CDR3 is TGTGCCAGCAGCGTAGATTTCAAGCGGGGGGACTATTATACGCAGTATTTT.

The chain employs TRBV6-5 and TRBJ1-1, with 8 bases fitting TRBD1. CDR1 is MNHEY and CDR2 is SVGAGI in the germline V gene. The CDR3 runs to 15 residues. With 2 bases clipped from V and 1 base from J, the junction kept 3 bases outside the gene matches. CDR3 region: CASSYQGQGNTEAFF. The CDR3 DNA reads as TGTGCCAGCAGTTACCAAGGACAGGGGAACACTGAAGCTTTCTTT.

The chain employs TRBV5-6 and TRBJ1-1, with D unclear. CDR1 SGHDT and CDR2 YYEEEE come from the germline V gene. The CDR3 runs to 13 residues. V gave up 6 bases and J gave up 4 bases, with 13 bases separating them. The CDR3 bases are TGTGCCAGCATCCCGGGCCGGATCACTGAAGCTTTCTTT. Its translation is CASIPGRITEAFF.

The CDR3 sequence: CAISEVGPRFYGYTF. CDR3 DNA sequence: TGTGCCATCAGTGAGGTGGGACCGCGTTTCTATGGCTACACCTTC. V gene TRBV10-3 combines with J gene TRBJ1-2, with a weak D call TRBD1 (5 bases). The CDR3 runs to 15 residues. The V gene's germline CDR1 is ENHRY and CDR2 SYGVKD. Trimming pared 2 bases from V and 4 bases from J, leaving 14 bases between.

This clone was recorded many times. The rearrangement links TRBV23-1 to TRBJ2-3; D perhaps matches TRBD2 (7 bases). TRBV23-1 is annotated as an ORF whose role is uncertain. Deletions cut 1 base from V and 0 bases from J, with 11 bases between. The CDR3 has 16 amino acids. In DNA, the CDR3 is TGCGCCAGCAGTCAATGGCGGGGGCCTAGCACAGATACGCAGTATTTT. Its protein product is CASSQWRGPSTDTQYF.

The V gene is TRBV5-1, the J gene TRBJ2-1; no clear D. This CDR3 is built from 15 residues. Trimming took off 2 bases at V and 4 bases at J, with 13 bases between the two ends. Germline V gene sequence: CDR1 SGHRS, CDR2 YFSETQ. The CDR3 DNA is TGCGCCAGCAGCTTAGACGGGCCTTCTTACAATGAGCAGTTCTTC. This codes for CASSLDGPSYNEQFF. Using reference TRBV5-1 and TRBJ2-1 for the parts outside the CDR3, the full variable domain is KAGVTQTPRYLIKTRGQQVTLSCSPISGHRSVSWYQQTPGQGLQFLFEYFSETQRNKGNFPGRFSGRQFSNSRSEMNVSTLELGDSALYLCASSLDGPSYNEQFFGPGTRLTVL.